These 20 T cell receptor beta chains were all obtained from the same sample, sequenced in a study of beta chain features in type 1 diabetes. The isolated RNA, all of it, was reverse transcribed, so expressed TCRB transcripts were what got sequenced. This table comes from immunoSEQ multiplex PCR, and its TCRdb copy is limited to in-frame clones, with some not included. The table shows 200,000 to 250,000 clones, with roughly 10% occurring only once. Sequenced: central memory CD4+ T cells from blood. The receptor set was obtained from a young man in good health.

Only a few counts were recorded for this clone. The chain links TRBV10-3 to TRBJ2-7; 9 bases are a match to TRBD2. After removal of 6 bases from V and 1 base from J, the junction contained 7 bases not matched to a gene. Germline V lookup: CDR1 ENHRY, CDR2 SYGVKD. This CDR3 is built from 15 residues. In DNA, the CDR3 is TGTGCCATCAGCGCCCGGACTAGCGCGTCCTACGAGCAGTACTTC. Amino acid sequence: CAISARTSASYEQYF.

The J gene is TRBJ2-5, the V gene TRBV5-4, with TRBD2 matching 10 bases. The CDR3 is 15 residues long. Germline V gene lookup returns CDR1 SGHNT and CDR2 YYREEE (reference sequence). The junction had 14 bases not matched to a gene; V was cut back by 4 bases and J by 11 bases. CDR3 region: CASSRLAGESGEQYF. The CDR3 nucleotides read TGTGCCAGCAGCCGTCTAGCGGGAGAGTCGGGTGAGCAGTACTTC.

This clone was seen many times. The chain combines TRBV7-6 with TRBJ2-1; tentatively, D is TRBD1 or TRBD2 (5 bases each). The V gene's germline CDR1 is SGHVS and CDR2 FNYEAQ. CDR3 length: 16 amino acids. V was cut by 5 bases and J by 4 bases, with 18 bases left in between. CDR3 coding DNA: TGTGCCAGCAGCCCAGAGGGGCCCCGCGCTTACAATGAGCAGTTCTTC. Translated: CASSPEGPRAYNEQFF.

Comment on this clone: Other DNA sequences in this sample translate to the same CDR3. This CDR3 is CASSEQAYEQYF. The CDR3 nucleotides read TGTGCCAGCAGCGAACAAGCCTACGAGCAGTACTTC. This chain connects TRBV2 to TRBJ2-7, with D unclear. CDR3 length equals 12 residues. The V end was cut by 6 bases, the J end by 2 bases, with 8 bases between. Germline V lookup: CDR1 SNHLY, CDR2 FYNNEI.

The genes are TRBV18 and TRBJ2-5; D perhaps matches TRBD2 (6 bases). The length of the CDR3 is 14 residues. The V gene lost 4 bases and the J gene lost 4 bases, with 13 bases spanning the gap. Germline V gene lookup returns CDR1 KGHSH and CDR2 LQKENI. The CDR3 bases are TGTGCCAGCTCACTTAATGGCGGGACAGAGACCCAGTACTTC. It yields the protein CASSLNGGTETQYF. The variable domain in full, with the rest retrieved from reference TRBV18 and TRBJ2-5, is NAGVMQNPRHLVRRRGQEARLRCSPMKGHSHVYWYRQLPEEGLKFMVYLQKENIIDESGMPKERFSAEFPKEGPSILRIQQVVRGDSAAYFCASSLNGGTETQYFGPGTRLLVL.

This clone was picked up a small number of times. The V gene is TRBV2, the J gene TRBJ1-2, with 12 bases identical to TRBD1. Germline V gene sequence: CDR1 SNHLY, CDR2 FYNNEI. The CDR3 contains 15 residues. J was trimmed by 3 bases and V by 5 bases; bases with no gene match: 4. CDR3 DNA: TGTGCCAGCAGTAGGGACAGGGGGCGCGACTATGGCTACACCTTC. Protein: CASSRDRGRDYGYTF.

This clone was seen repeatedly, ten times or more. The rearrangement uses TRBV7-9 and TRBJ2-3; 7 bases fit TRBD2. The CDR3 loop spans 15 amino acids. The V gene's germline CDR1 is SEHNR and CDR2 FQNEAQ (reference sequence). V lost 0 bases to trimming and J lost 4 bases; unmatched junction nucleotides: 4. The CDR3 bases are TGTGCCAGCAGCTTAGCGGCTAGCGGAGCAGATACGCAGTATTTT. It is translated as CASSLAASGADTQYF.

This clone was detected many times. This chain connects TRBV4-2 to TRBJ2-1; D gene uncertain. V lost 1 base and J lost 5, with 15 bases in between. The CDR3 has 16 residues. CDR1 is LGHNA, CDR2 YNFKEQ, per germline. The CDR3 DNA is TGTGCCAGCAGCCAAGGTCGACCAGCCCGCCACAATGAGCAGTTCTTC. Translation: CASSQGRPARHNEQFF.

This clone turned up a few times. This chain connects TRBV19 to TRBJ1-1, with TRBD1 as a possible D gene (5 bases). The CDR3 contains 13 residues. The V gene's germline CDR1 is LNHDA and CDR2 SQIVND (reference sequence). Deletions cut 3 bases from V and 5 bases from J, with 10 bases between. CDR3 loop: CASSINDRTEAFF. CDR3 DNA sequence: TGTGCCAGTAGTATCAATGACAGAACTGAAGCTTTCTTT.

This clone has just a few counts. The chain uses TRBV5-4 and TRBJ2-5; D might be TRBD2 (5 bases). CDR3 length equals 12 residues. V shed 3 bases and J shed 5 bases, with 8 bases lying between them. Per germline, CDR1 SGHNT and CDR2 YYREEE (reference sequence). In DNA, the CDR3 is TGTGCCAGCAGCTGGACTGGGGAGACCCAGTACTTC. It specifies CASSWTGETQYF.

The chain joins TRBV4-3 to TRBJ2-7, with D unclear. The CDR3 extends over 13 amino acids. Trimming removed 1 base from V and 1 base from J, with 5 bases in between. Germline V gives CDR1 LGHNA, CDR2 YSLEER. CDR3 protein: CASSQVASYEQYF. The CDR3 bases are TGCGCCAGCAGCCAAGTGGCGTCCTACGAGCAGTACTTC.

This clone was picked up a small number of times. The V call is TRBV23-1, the J call TRBJ2-1; the match to TRBD2 covers 14 bases. TRBV23-1 is designated an ORF whose function remains uncertain. The V and J ends lost 7 bases and 5 bases, in that order; junction bases with no gene match: 13. CDR3 length: 18 amino acids. The CDR3 spells CASKPGTSGSTPHNEQFF. As DNA, the CDR3 is TGCGCCAGCAAACCCGGGACTAGCGGGAGTACTCCTCACAATGAGCAGTTCTTC.

This clone has just a few counts. The chain uses TRBV7-3 and TRBJ2-5, with TRBD1 matching over 7 bases. The J segment lost 4 bases and the V segment lost 5 bases, leaving 4 bases of the junction unmatched. CDR3 length: 13 amino acids. CDR1 and CDR2 (germline): SGHTA, FQGTGA. CDR3 region: CASSRDRAETQYF. The CDR3 DNA reads TGTGCCAGCAGCCGGGACAGAGCAGAGACCCAGTACTTC.

The chain couples TRBV27 to TRBJ1-1; D is possibly TRBD1 (5 bases). V lost 3 bases and J lost 7, with 12 bases in between. This CDR3 spans 13 amino acids. Looked up from germline, CDR1 is MNHEY and CDR2 is SMNVEV (reference sequence). In nucleotides, the CDR3 is TGTGCCAGCAGTTTTTTAGGGGACCTTGAAGCTTTCTTT. Its translation is CASSFLGDLEAFF.

This chain links TRBV5-6 with TRBJ2-1; no clear D. This CDR3 comprises 14 residues. Germline V gene lookup returns CDR1 SGHDT and CDR2 YYEEEE. V shed 2 bases and J shed 4 bases, with 10 bases lying between them. This chain's CDR3 is CASSFNQEYNEQFF. The DNA for the CDR3 is TGTGCCAGCAGCTTTAATCAGGAGTACAATGAGCAGTTCTTC.

The gene calls are TRBV6-1 and TRBJ1-1; D remains ambiguous. Trimming took 5 bases from V and 4 from J, leaving 11 bases between them. Germline V gives CDR1 MNHNS, CDR2 SASEGT. CDR3 length equals 13 residues. The CDR3 nucleotides are TGTGCCAGCAGTCCCCAGGTGAGCACTGAAGCTTTCTTT. The encoded protein is CASSPQVSTEAFF.

This clone has only a few counts. The sample carries other DNA sequences with the same CDR3. This chain uses TRBV30 with TRBJ2-1; TRBD1 is a possible D gene (5 bases). The germline gives CDR1 GTSNPN, CDR2 SVGIG (reference sequence). V lost 2 bases to trimming and J lost 0 bases, with 8 bases between them. The CDR3 consists of 14 residues. CDR3 in DNA: TGTGCCTGGAGTTCAGGGCGCTCCTACAATGAGCAGTTCTTC. It codes for CAWSSGRSYNEQFF.

The genes are TRBV29-1 and TRBJ2-2; unclear D gene. Germline CDR1 reads SQVTM; CDR2 reads ANQGSEA. The CDR3 consists of 13 residues. V was shortened by 3 bases and J by 0 bases, with 5 bases between the two germline ends. In nucleotides, the CDR3 is TGCAGCGTTGACGTCGCGAACACCGGGGAGCTGTTTTTT. It codes for CSVDVANTGELFF.

The chain is built from TRBV18 and TRBJ1-1, with D hard to call. The CDR3 runs to 13 residues. Germline values: CDR1 KGHSH, CDR2 LQKENI. Trimming took off 4 bases at V and 1 base at J, with 7 bases between the two ends. The CDR3 loop reads CASSLDQNTEAFF. CDR3 DNA: TGTGCCAGCTCACTCGACCAGAACACTGAAGCTTTCTTT.

This clone was counted between two and nine times. V is TRBV19 and J is TRBJ2-7, with D possibly TRBD2 on 5 matching bases. This CDR3 has 16 residues. Germline loops: CDR1 LNHDA, CDR2 SQIVND (reference sequence). The V and J ends lost 6 bases and 0 bases respectively, with 18 bases between them. This CDR3 is CASRHNGLRSSYEQYF. In nucleotides, the CDR3 is TGTGCCAGTAGGCATAACGGACTTAGGAGCTCCTACGAGCAGTACTTC.